Below, 18 T cell receptor beta chains from the same sample are listed, as sequenced in a study of metastatic and nonmetastatic thyroid tumors. TCRdb re-called clones via MiXCR from the PCR reads. The profile shows about 64,000 clones, roughly 4.1% of them singletons. Every patient was untreated before thyroid surgery. The sequenced material came from blood. Receptors originate from a female donor with papillary thyroid cancer or a benign thyroid nodule (not recorded which). Some clones in this sample may be carry-over from other donors' samples.

The table lists this clone with a few counts. A much larger clone sits a single nucleotide away, making a read error possible. The gene calls are TRBV12-3 or TRBV12-4 and TRBJ1-1; 10 bases fit TRBD1. The CDR3 contains 16 residues. The CDR3 region is CASSPGTGDLAYEALF. CDR3 nucleotide sequence: TGTGCCAGCAGTCCCGGGACAGGGGATTTAGCATATGAAGCTCTCTTT.

This clone has a count of ten or more. This chain joins TRBV27 and TRBJ2-7; 11 bases fit TRBD2. The germline CDR1 and CDR2 sequences are MNHEY and SMNVEV (reference sequence). The CDR3 runs 15 residues. V dropped 5 bases and J dropped 3; count of bases not matched to a gene: 6. CDR3 in amino acids: CASSPTSGSFYEQYF. CDR3 DNA: TGTGCCAGCAGTCCAACTAGCGGGAGTTTCTACGAGCAGTACTTC.

A few counts support this clone. The V call is TRBV6-1, the J call TRBJ1-2; TRBD1 is a possible D gene (5 bases). From germline, CDR1 is MNHNS and CDR2 SASEGT. This CDR3 is built from 14 residues. The V and J ends lost 1 base and 4 bases respectively, with 10 bases between them. The CDR3 region has the DNA TGTGCCAGCAGTGAAGGACATCAGGGCTATGGCTACACCTTC. It yields the protein CASSEGHQGYGYTF.

This clone came up many times. This chain links TRBV20-1 with TRBJ1-1, with 9 bases that match TRBD1. V lost 6 bases, J lost 5 bases, and 7 bases stayed unmatched. Germline CDR1 and CDR2: DFQATT and SNEGSKA (reference sequence). The CDR3 covers 13 residues. This CDR3 reads CSAPNRGRTEAFF. For the CDR3, the DNA is TGCAGTGCGCCAAACAGGGGGCGAACTGAAGCTTTCTTT.

The CDR3, as DNA: TGTGCCAGCAGCTCGTGGGAGGGGGCACGGTATGGCTACACCTTC. It translates to CASSSWEGARYGYTF. The J gene is TRBJ1-2, the V gene TRBV28, with 7 bases matching TRBD1. The CDR3 spans 15 residues. In germline, CDR1 is MDHEN, CDR2 SYDVKM. V lost 6 bases, J lost 5 bases, and 12 bases stayed unmatched.

This clone has a count of ten or more. J is TRBJ2-7 and V is TRBV6-1, with 7 bases that match TRBD1. Looked up from germline, CDR1 is MNHNS and CDR2 is SASEGT. CDR3 length: 14 residues. V dropped 5 bases and J dropped 4; count of bases not matched to a gene: 8. The CDR3: CASSRFRQGYEQYF. The CDR3 region has the DNA TGTGCCAGCAGTCGATTCAGACAGGGTTACGAGCAGTACTTC.

Note on this clone: Likely a read error: the CDR3 ends without its conserved phenylalanine or tryptophan. The chain employs TRBV28 and TRBJ2-7; D is uncertain. This CDR3 region has 12 residues. V lost 6 bases, J lost 5 bases, and 11 bases lay in between. The germline gives CDR1 MDHEN, CDR2 SYDVKM. The CDR3, as DNA: TGTGCCAGCAGATCAGGCTTGAACGAGCAGTACATC. This translates into CASRSGLNEQYI.

With regard to this clone: Its ends do not fully match the called genes, so a read error is possible. The chain links TRBV6-2 or TRBV6-3 to TRBJ2-2; TRBD2 matches 8 bases. CDR3 length: 20 residues. CDR1 and CDR2 (germline): MNHEY, SVGEGT. CDR3 bases: TGTGCCAGCGGTTACTCGAGGACTAGCAGGAAGGCGGCCCGGACCGGGGAGCTGTTTTTT. Its protein is CASGYSRTSRKAARTGELFF.

The table lists this clone with many counts. The V call is TRBV27, the J call TRBJ1-1; TRBD1 agrees at 9 bases. This CDR3 spans 15 amino acids. V lost 5 bases, J lost 4 bases, and 8 bases stayed unmatched. CDR1 is MNHEY, CDR2 SMNVEV, per germline (reference sequence). The CDR3 here is CASSTGTGWVTEAFF. DNA of the CDR3: TGTGCCAGCAGTACCGGGACAGGGTGGGTCACTGAAGCTTTCTTT.

In this sample, this clone turned up many times. This chain joins TRBV11-2 and TRBJ1-4, with D possibly matching TRBD1 (5 bases). Germline lookup yields CDR1 SGHAT and CDR2 FQNNGV. The CDR3 is 15 residues long. The V end lost 4 bases, the J end lost 2 bases, and 11 bases lay between the germline ends. The CDR3 coding sequence is TGTGCCAGCAGCTCCCACTGGGGGACTAATGAAAAACTGTTTTTT. It yields the protein CASSSHWGTNEKLFF.

This clone was observed many times. V gene TRBV19 combines with J gene TRBJ2-2; 12 positions match TRBD2. This CDR3 region has 14 residues. Germline V gene data show CDR1 as LNHDA and CDR2 as SQIVND (reference sequence). The ends lost 7 bases at V and 6 bases at J; junction bases unmatched: 3. CDR3 sequence: CASKGLAGPGELFF. CDR3 nucleotides: TGTGCCAGTAAAGGACTAGCGGGACCCGGGGAGCTGTTTTTT.

There are many counts of this clone. The chain recombines TRBV20-1 with TRBJ2-1, with 11 bases lining up with TRBD2. Germline trimming cut 2 bases from V and 0 bases from J; bases unmatched to any gene: 6. Germline CDR1 is DFQATT and CDR2 is SNEGSKA (reference sequence). The CDR3 runs 17 residues. The CDR3 DNA sequence: TGCAGTGCTAGATCCGGGACTAGCGGTAGCTCCTACAATGAGCAGTTCTTC. Protein: CSARSGTSGSSYNEQFF.

This clone was seen repeatedly, ten times or more. This chain connects TRBV19 to TRBJ2-7, with D possibly matching TRBD2 (6 bases). Germline CDR1 is LNHDA and CDR2 is SQIVND (reference sequence). With 5 bases removed from V and 7 bases from J, the gap between germline ends came to 9 bases. The CDR3 is made up of 11 amino acids. CDR3 residues: CASSRGWEQYF. CDR3 bases: TGTGCCAGTAGTCGGGGGTGGGAGCAGTACTTC.

This clone showed up many times. This chain joins TRBV30 and TRBJ1-5, with TRBD1 as a possible D gene (5 bases). V gave up 2 bases and J gave up 4 bases, with 9 bases separating them. The CDR3 spans 13 residues. Per the germline V gene, CDR1 is GTSNPN and CDR2 is SVGIG (reference sequence). The CDR3 sequence is CAWSRRDNQPQHF. CDR3 in DNA: TGTGCCTGGAGTCGCAGGGATAATCAGCCCCAGCATTTT.

A few counts support this clone. V is TRBV6-1 and J is TRBJ2-2; D unresolved. Trimming cost V 4 bases and J 4 bases, with 10 bases left between them. Germline-derived CDR1 and CDR2 are MNHNS and SASEGT. The length of the CDR3 is 14 residues. CDR3 nucleotides: TGTGCCAGCAGTGGGCGTTTGGGCACCGGGGAGCTGTTTTTT. Amino acid sequence: CASSGRLGTGELFF.

There are many counts of this clone. The CDR3 region has the DNA TGTGCCAGCAGCTTGCTACAGGGGTCTTACGAGCAGTACTTC. Amino acid sequence: CASSLLQGSYEQYF. The chain links TRBV5-8 to TRBJ2-7, with 7 bases fitting TRBD1. V lost 1 base and J lost 4; bases outside the gene matches: 5. CDR1 is SGHTS, CDR2 YDEGEE, per germline. The length of the CDR3 is 14 residues.

This clone has more than one count but fewer than ten. The rearrangement links TRBV7-8 to TRBJ1-2; D ambiguous. V lost 1 base to trimming and J lost 8 bases, with 20 bases between them. The CDR3 has 16 residues. Looked up from germline, CDR1 is SGHVS and CDR2 is FQNEAQ. The CDR3 DNA reads as TGTGCCAGCAGCTTAGACCCGCGGAGGGCGAGCGAAGGCTACACCTTC. Its protein product is CASSLDPRRASEGYTF.

This clone was counted many times. CDR3 in DNA: TGCAGTGCTAGAGATCCGGGACAGGGCAATCAGCCCCAGCATTTT. It codes for CSARDPGQGNQPQHF. The genes are TRBV20-1 and TRBJ1-5, with 8 nucleotides matching TRBD1. CDR3 size: 15 residues. Germline V lookup: CDR1 DFQATT, CDR2 SNEGSKA (reference sequence). The J segment lost 2 bases and the V segment lost 0 bases, leaving 3 bases of the junction unmatched.